The following is a TCR beta chain sequence with its context. Some clones are missing from TCRdb's copy, which holds only in-frame ones; the method was immunoSEQ multiplex PCR. The top ten clones hold roughly a quarter of a sample with about 47,000 clones, roughly 84% of them seen once. The sample originates from a study of OX40 agonist ivuxolimab in advanced cancers. This sequence was found in an adult with an advanced solid tumor such as melanoma, head and neck, liver or kidney cancer. The sequencing used CD4+ or CD8+ T cells sorted from blood, collected in a trial of the OX40 agonist ivuxolimab.

The CDR3 nucleotides read TGTGCCAGCAGCTTGTGGGACAGGAAATACGAGCAGTACTTC. It translates to CASSLWDRKYEQYF. This chain joins TRBV7-9 and TRBJ2-7, with 8 nucleotides matching TRBD1. CDR1 and CDR2 (germline): SEHNR, FQNEAQ (reference sequence). The V and J ends lost 3 bases and 4 bases, in that order; junction bases with no gene match: 5. The CDR3 runs 14 residues.